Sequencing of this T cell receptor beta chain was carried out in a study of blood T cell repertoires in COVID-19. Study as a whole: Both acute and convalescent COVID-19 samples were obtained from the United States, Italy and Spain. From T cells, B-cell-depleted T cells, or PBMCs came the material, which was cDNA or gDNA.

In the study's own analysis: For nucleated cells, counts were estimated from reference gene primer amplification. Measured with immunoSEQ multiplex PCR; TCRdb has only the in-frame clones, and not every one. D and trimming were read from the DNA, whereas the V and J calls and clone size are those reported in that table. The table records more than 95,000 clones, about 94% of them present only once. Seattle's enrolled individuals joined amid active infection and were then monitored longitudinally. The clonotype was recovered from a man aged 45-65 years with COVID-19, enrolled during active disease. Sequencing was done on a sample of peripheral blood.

The CDR3, as DNA: TGTGCCAGCAGCTTGCGGGCAGGGGGCACCGGGGAGCTGTTTTTT. This gives the protein CASSLRAGGTGELFF. This rearrangement joins TRBV5-5 to TRBJ2-2, with 7 bases fitting TRBD1. V was clipped by 1 base and J by 4 bases; unmatched bases: 4. CDR1 is SGHKS and CDR2 is YYEKEE in the germline V gene (reference sequence). This CDR3 is built from 15 residues.